These 19 T cell receptor beta chains originate from one sample sequenced in a study of cytomegalovirus exposure and HLA in healthy donors. The PCR ran on 60 Vbeta and 13 Jbeta primers. Produced via immunoSEQ multiplex PCR; TCRdb's table is partial and in-frame only. This table has about 130,000 clones, approximately 85% appearing once. The sample comprised PBMCs. Receptors originate from a woman aged 30 to 39 in good health and CMV-seropositive.

The rearrangement uses TRBV5-1 and TRBJ2-7, with 9 bases fitting TRBD1. The CDR3 covers 19 residues. The germline gives CDR1 SGHRS, CDR2 YFSETQ. With 3 bases clipped from V and 7 bases from J, the junction kept 23 bases outside the gene matches. As DNA, the CDR3 is TGCGCCAGCAGCTCCTCCTCCGGGACAGGGAGCGGGTGGGCGGGTGAGCAGTACTTC. Translating it yields CASSSSSGTGSGWAGEQYF.

This chain joins TRBV7-3 and TRBJ2-1, with 12 bases matching TRBD2. V lost 1 base, J lost 1 base, and 11 bases stayed unmatched. Germline assignment: CDR1 SGHTA and CDR2 FQGTGA. The CDR3 extends over 20 amino acids. The CDR3 spells CASSLKRRLAGGPSYNEQFF. DNA of the CDR3: TGTGCCAGCAGCTTAAAACGTCGGCTAGCGGGAGGGCCTTCCTACAATGAGCAGTTCTTC. Together with reference TRBV7-3 and TRBJ2-1, the CDR3 gives the full variable domain: GAGVSQTPSNKVTEKGKYVELRCDPISGHTALYWYRQSLGQGPEFLIYFQGTGAADDSGLPNDRFFAVRPEGSVSTLKIQRTERGDSAVYLCASSLKRRLAGGPSYNEQFFGPGTRLTVL.

This chain links TRBV28 with TRBJ2-7; 7 bases fit TRBD1. The junction had 1 base not matched to a gene; V was cut back by 5 bases and J by 0 bases. This CDR3 has 13 residues. Germline loops: CDR1 MDHEN, CDR2 SYDVKM. The CDR3 coding sequence is TGTGCCAGCAGTACAGGGGCCTCCTACGAGCAGTACTTC. Its translation is CASSTGASYEQYF.

The chain joins TRBV30 to TRBJ1-2; D perhaps matches TRBD1 (5 bases). Looked up from germline, CDR1 is GTSNPN and CDR2 is SVGIG (reference sequence). The CDR3 runs to 12 residues. V lost 3 bases to trimming and J lost 8 bases, with 13 bases between them. Written as DNA, the CDR3 is TGTGCCTGGAGGGAGGGACCAATGGGCTACACCTTC. It yields the protein CAWREGPMGYTF.

The rearrangement links TRBV28 to TRBJ2-7; D is perhaps TRBD2 (5 bases). Germline assignment: CDR1 MDHEN and CDR2 SYDVKM. The V gene lost 1 base and the J gene lost 6 bases, with 13 bases spanning the gap. The CDR3 has 14 residues. The CDR3 spells CASSLLAGRSEQYF. In DNA, the CDR3 is TGTGCCAGCAGTTTATTAGCTGGGAGAAGCGAGCAGTACTTC.

This clone was counted only a few times. The chain has TRBV14 and TRBJ1-2; a weak D match, TRBD1 (5 bases). Looked up from germline, CDR1 is SGHDN and CDR2 is FVKESK. V was trimmed by 1 base and J by 7 bases, leaving 16 bases between them. This CDR3 has 15 amino acids. The CDR3 DNA reads as TGTGCCAGCAGCCAAGTTAACGGGGGAAGCATTGGCTACACCTTC. Translating gives CASSQVNGGSIGYTF.

Only a few counts were recorded for this clone. DNA of the CDR3: TGTGCCAGCAGTCCCTCAACCGGGTGCGGCTACACCTTC. This encodes CASSPSTGCGYTF. The V and J genes are TRBV6-5 and TRBJ1-2; D not certain. CDR1 is MNHEY, CDR2 SVGAGI, per germline. The CDR3 covers 13 residues. Deletions cut 5 bases from V and 8 bases from J, with 15 bases between.

The V gene is TRBV14, the J gene TRBJ2-7, with D unresolved. The ends were cut back, 0 bases at V and 0 bases at J, with 6 bases in the middle. Germline V CDR1 and CDR2: SGHDN, FVKESK. This CDR3 is 14 amino acids long. For the CDR3, the DNA is TGTGCCAGCAGCCAAGAGGAGTTCTCCTACGAGCAGTACTTC. It codes for CASSQEEFSYEQYF.

V gene TRBV28 combines with J gene TRBJ1-5, with unresolved D. The CDR3 consists of 17 residues. Germline V lookup: CDR1 MDHEN, CDR2 SYDVKM. The V and J ends lost 5 bases and 4 bases respectively, with 21 bases between them. For the CDR3, the DNA is TGTGCCAGCAGTCCACCTCGGGAGGACGTTTGGAATCAGCCCCAGCATTTT. It is translated as CASSPPREDVWNQPQHF.

The chain combines TRBV29-1 with TRBJ2-3; the D gene is possibly TRBD1 (7 bases). The V end was cut by 4 bases, the J end by 4 bases, with 15 bases between. From germline, CDR1 is SQVTM and CDR2 ANQGSEA. The CDR3 runs to 14 residues. The CDR3 DNA reads as TGCAGCGTTGTAGGAGGGCAGGGGGCAGATACGCAGTATTTT. It is translated as CSVVGGQGADTQYF.

The chain links TRBV7-2 to TRBJ1-5; D gene uncertain. Trimming stripped 4 bases from V and 11 bases from J, with 18 bases between. CDR1 SGHTA and CDR2 FQGNSA come from the germline V gene. CDR3 length: 14 amino acids. CDR3 in amino acids: CASSSGRFVGAQHF. CDR3 in DNA: TGTGCCAGCAGCTCCGGCCGGTTCGTGGGAGCCCAGCATTTT.

Concerning this clone itself: This same CDR3 is encoded by further DNA sequences in the sample. V gene TRBV5-1 combines with J gene TRBJ1-3, with D uncertain. The CDR3 is made up of 15 amino acids. V lost 0 bases to trimming and J lost 1 base, with 8 bases between them. Looked up from germline, CDR1 is SGHRS and CDR2 is YFSETQ. CDR3 bases: TGCGCCAGCAGCTTGGTGGCGGGGTCTGGAAACACCATATATTTT. This encodes CASSLVAGSGNTIYF.

This clone came up once. The CDR3 is CASRRGEGIEQYF. CDR3 bases: TGTGCCAGCAGGCGGGGGGAGGGAATCGAGCAGTACTTC. This chain uses TRBV2 with TRBJ2-7; 8 bases align to TRBD2. Germline CDR1 and CDR2: SNHLY and FYNNEI. The CDR3 extends over 13 amino acids. Losses at the gene ends were 6 bases for V and 6 bases for J; bases not matched to a gene: 7.

The rearrangement links TRBV5-1 to TRBJ1-2; TRBD1 is a possible D gene (5 bases). Trimming cost V 6 bases and J 4 bases, with 10 bases left between them. The CDR3 consists of 12 residues. CDR1 SGHRS and CDR2 YFSETQ come from the germline V gene. The CDR3 is CASTDTSYGYTF. The CDR3 nucleotides read TGCGCCAGCACGGACACGAGCTATGGCTACACCTTC.

The CDR3 region is CASSQGRAGAPTDTQYF. The DNA for the CDR3 is TGCGCCAGCAGCCAAGGAAGAGCGGGGGCCCCCACAGATACGCAGTATTTT. This chain links TRBV4-1 with TRBJ2-3, with TRBD2 identical over 8 bases. Germline CDR1 MGHRA, CDR2 YSYEKL. The V segment lost 1 base and the J segment 2 bases; nucleotides outside the gene matches: 8. The CDR3 has 17 residues.

The gene calls are TRBV2 and TRBJ1-2; D possibly corresponds to TRBD1 (5 bases). Trimming shortened V by 0 bases and J by 0 bases, and 5 bases separated the two germline ends. Germline-derived CDR1 and CDR2 are SNHLY and FYNNEI. The CDR3 totals 14 residues. CDR3 region: CASSEAQANYGYTF. In nucleotides, the CDR3 is TGTGCCAGCAGTGAAGCACAGGCTAACTATGGCTACACCTTC.

The J gene is TRBJ2-1, the V gene TRBV9; 9 bases align to TRBD2. After removal of 0 bases from V and 4 bases from J, the junction contained 2 bases not matched to a gene. The CDR3 extends over 15 amino acids. Germline CDR1 and CDR2: SGDLS and YYNGEE. The CDR3 sequence: CASSVGTSEYNEQFF. CDR3 nucleotide sequence: TGTGCCAGCAGCGTAGGGACTAGCGAGTACAATGAGCAGTTCTTC.

V and J are TRBV30 and TRBJ1-1; D ambiguous. Germline CDR1 reads GTSNPN; CDR2 reads SVGIG (reference sequence). Trimming removed 0 bases from V and 7 bases from J, with 12 bases in between. The CDR3 is 13 amino acids. Here the CDR3 reads CAWSVKQHFEAFF. The CDR3 bases are TGTGCCTGGAGTGTAAAACAGCATTTTGAAGCTTTCTTT.

This clone was seen just once. The V gene is TRBV14, the J gene TRBJ1-6, with TRBD1 matching 7 bases. The V and J ends lost 5 bases and 0 bases, in that order; junction bases with no gene match: 4. There are 16 residues in the CDR3. CDR1 and CDR2 from the germline V gene are SGHDN and FVKESK. The CDR3 region is CASSETGRSYNSPLHF. CDR3 nucleotide sequence: TGTGCCAGCAGCGAGACAGGGCGCTCCTATAATTCACCCCTCCACTTT.